These 3 T cell receptor beta chains came from one sample sequenced in a study of identical twins. TCRdb reprocessed the 5' RACE reads with MiXCR, giving one entry per CDR3 protein. The sample shows 1,800,000 or so distinct CDR3 sequences, about 32% of them seen only once. Sequencing was carried out using cord blood. All receptors derive from a newborn girl in good health.

The rearrangement joins TRBV18 to TRBJ1-4; the D gene is possibly TRBD1 (6 bases). The CDR3 has 16 residues. Trimming removed 3 bases at V and 1 base at J, with 12 bases between. CDR1 and CDR2 from the germline V gene are KGHSH and LQKENI. The CDR3 DNA sequence: TGTGCCAGCTCACCCAGGGGCCAAGGAACTAATGAAAAACTGTTTTTT. This codes for CASSPRGQGTNEKLFF.

The chain combines TRBV6-1 with TRBJ2-3; TRBD2 matches 12 bases. The V gene end was trimmed by 5 bases and the J gene end by 5 bases; junction bases not matched to a gene: 5. Germline V gene lookup returns CDR1 MNHNS and CDR2 SASEGT. The CDR3 runs 15 residues. CDR3 amino acids: CASSRTSGVVDTQYF. For the CDR3, the DNA is TGTGCCAGCAGTAGGACTAGCGGGGTGGTAGATACGCAGTATTTT.

Ten or more counts support this clonotype. V is TRBV6-2 or TRBV6-3 and J is TRBJ1-2; 7 bases agree with TRBD1. CDR1 and CDR2 (germline): MNHEY, SVGEGT. V was clipped by 5 bases and J by 7 bases; unmatched bases: 4. The CDR3 has 12 amino acids. The CDR3: CASSARQGGYTF. CDR3 DNA: TGTGCCAGCAGTGCTCGACAGGGTGGCTACACCTTC.